These T cell receptor beta chains were read from a single sample in a study of control samples from healthy donors and cancer patients. The method was immunoSEQ multiplex PCR; TCRdb's version includes in-frame clones alone and lacks a portion of them. The repertoire holds about 150,000 clones, approximately 91% seen once, with over 4% in the top ten. The specimen was blood. The receptors were sampled from a man aged 25-45 years in good health. Both conserved end residues are part of each CDR3. The D gene is left open where the match is weak. Rows give clone size only sometimes, using once, few, many, or a class for an expanded clone.

V gene,clone size,J gene,CDR3 length,D gene,CDR3 DNA,CDR3 protein
TRBV3-1/TRBV3-2,.,TRBJ1-6,16,TRBD1,TGTGCCAGCAGCCAAGGTGTTGGGACAGTGAATTCACCCCTCCACTTT,CASSQGVGTVNSPLHF
TRBV6-5,.,TRBJ2-2,16,TRBD1,TGTGCCAGCAGTTACGGGACAGGGGTCGACACCGGGGAGCTGTTTTTT,CASSYGTGVDTGELFF
TRBV5-6,.,TRBJ2-7,13,.,TGTGCCAGCGGAAAGGGACGGTTCTACGAGCAGTACTTC,CASGKGRFYEQYF
TRBV2,medium-sized,TRBJ1-6,15,.,TGTGCCAGCAGTGACCGGCAGGGAAAGAATTCACCCCTCCACTTT,CASSDRQGKNSPLHF
TRBV5-6,once,TRBJ1-1,15,.,TGTGCCAGCAGGACCTGGGCAGGGTGGAACACTGAAGCTTTCTTT,CASRTWAGWNTEAFF
TRBV7-2,.,TRBJ2-3,14,.,TGTGCCAGCAGCCCGGAATGGAACACAGATACGCAGTATTTT,CASSPEWNTDTQYF
TRBV5-4,.,TRBJ2-5,14,TRBD2,TGTGCCAGCAGCTTACTAGCGGGACAAGAGACCCAGTACTTC,CASSLLAGQETQYF
TRBV9,.,TRBJ2-3,15,.,TGTGCCAGCAGCCCCAGGGCCAAAGGCACAGATACGCAGTATTTT,CASSPRAKGTDTQYF
TRBV6-2/TRBV6-3,.,TRBJ2-7,16,TRBD2,TGTGCCAGCAGCTCTAACACGGGGACTAGTGTCTACGAGCAGTACTTC,CASSSNTGTSVYEQYF
TRBV25-1,.,TRBJ1-6,15,.,TGTGCCAGCAGTGAACCCACAGGGTACAATTCACCCCTCCACTTT,CASSEPTGYNSPLHF
TRBV2,once,TRBJ1-2,13,.,TGTGCCAGCAGTGAAGGGGGACGAGGGGGCTACACCTTC,CASSEGGRGGYTF
TRBV5-6,.,TRBJ1-4,17,.,TGTGCCAGCAGCTTGGCCGGCAGGGGCGCAACTAATGAAAAACTGTTTTTT,CASSLAGRGATNEKLFF
TRBV5-8,.,TRBJ1-5,14,.,TGTGCCAGCAGCTTGGGCCTTATCAATCAGCCCCAGCATTTT,CASSLGLINQPQHF
TRBV7-2,.,TRBJ2-2,15,.,TGTGCCAGCAGCTTATGGGGCGGGAACACCGGGGAGCTGTTTTTT,CASSLWGGNTGELFF
TRBV7-2,.,TRBJ2-3,17,TRBD2,TGTGCCAGCAGCTTATTGGGGACTAGTCTATTCACAGATACGCAGTATTTT,CASSLLGTSLFTDTQYF
TRBV3-1/TRBV3-2,.,TRBJ2-5,14,TRBD2,TGTGCCAGCAGCCAAACCAATAGCGGGGAGACCCAGTACTTC,CASSQTNSGETQYF
TRBV11-2,.,TRBJ2-7,15,.,TGTGCCAGCAGTACCTGGGGGACCTCTACCTACGAGCAGTACTTC,CASSTWGTSTYEQYF
TRBV21-1,.,TRBJ2-1,16,.,TGTGCCAGCAGCCCTGGAGAAGGACAGCCCAACAATGAGCAGTTCTTC,CASSPGEGQPNNEQFF
TRBV7-2,.,TRBJ2-7,13,.,TGTGCCAGCAGCTTAGTGACCGATTACGAGCAGTACTTC,CASSLVTDYEQYF
TRBV3-1/TRBV3-2,.,TRBJ2-1,11,.,TGTGCCAGCAGCCCGGGAGACGAGCAGTTCTTC,CASSPGDEQFF
TRBV6-6,.,TRBJ1-5,16,.,TGTGCCAGCAGCCTGGGACAACCTCTGGTCGGTCAGCCCCAGCATTTT,CASSLGQPLVGQPQHF
TRBV6-5,.,TRBJ1-5,15,TRBD1,TGTGCCAGCAGTTCCGCGGACAGGGGACATCAGCCCCAGCATTTT,CASSSADRGHQPQHF
TRBV3-1/TRBV3-2,.,TRBJ2-7,14,TRBD1,TGTGCCAGCAGCCCGGGACAGGGCGAATACGAGCAGTACTTC,CASSPGQGEYEQYF
TRBV3-1/TRBV3-2,.,TRBJ1-1,14,.,TGTGCCAGCAGCCAGGTGGACAGCTTCACTGAAGCTTTCTTT,CASSQVDSFTEAFF
TRBV10-3,.,TRBJ1-3,15,.,TGTGCCATCAGTGCCAGGGGCCCCCCTGGAAACACCATATATTTT,CAISARGPPGNTIYF
TRBV4-3,.,TRBJ1-4,15,TRBD1,TGCGCCAGCAGCCTACAATGGACAGGGGAAGAAAAACTGTTTTTT,CASSLQWTGEEKLFF
TRBV5-1,.,TRBJ2-7,16,TRBD1,TGCGCCAGCAGCGGTCAGGGGGCCTTTAGCTCCTACGAGCAGTACTTC,CASSGQGAFSSYEQYF